This TCR beta chain was found in a study of CD8 T cells in cerebrospinal fluid in Alzheimer's disease. Study context: Plate-based nested PCR sequencing and droplet-based sequencing measured CSF T cell clonal expansion. The study's findings and limits: In mild cognitive impairment or Alzheimer's disease, the biggest CSF clone made up more TCRs than in controls.

Frequency places this clonotype as large. Its antigen is unknown. TCRdb processed the 10x single-cell sequencing reads again and assigns one entry to each CDR3 protein, with no DNA. This sample's table has over a thousand distinct CDR3 sequences. What was sequenced was cerebrospinal fluid. The clonotype comes from a human donor in good health.

This CDR3 reads CASSQAESGGGGNEQFF. This chain connects TRBV4-1 to TRBJ2-1; TCRdb calls TRBD2, which cannot be checked without DNA. The CDR3 spans 17 residues. CDR1 and CDR2 from the germline V gene are MGHRA and YSYEKL.